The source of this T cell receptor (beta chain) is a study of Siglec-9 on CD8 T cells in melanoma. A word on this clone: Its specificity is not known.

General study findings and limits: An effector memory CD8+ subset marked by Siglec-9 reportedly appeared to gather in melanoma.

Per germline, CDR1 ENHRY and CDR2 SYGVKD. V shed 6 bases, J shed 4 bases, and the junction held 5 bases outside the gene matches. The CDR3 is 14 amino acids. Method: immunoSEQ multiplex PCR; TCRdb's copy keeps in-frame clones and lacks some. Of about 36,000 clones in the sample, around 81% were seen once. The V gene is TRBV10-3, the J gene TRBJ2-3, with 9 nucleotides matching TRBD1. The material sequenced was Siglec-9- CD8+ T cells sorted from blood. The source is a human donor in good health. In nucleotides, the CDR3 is TGTGCCATCAGGACACAGGGGGCCGCAGATACGCAGTATTTT. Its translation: CAIRTQGAADTQYF.